Each of the 22 T cell receptor beta chains below was sequenced from the same sample in a study of regulatory T cells in long-lasting Graves disease. The TCR beta library used iRepertoire HTBI primers with Arm-PCR amplification of CDR3. TCRdb recomputed calls from the multiplex PCR reads with MiXCR, one row per CDR3 protein. Of about 460,000 distinct CDR3 sequences in the sample, around a fifth are singletons; the top ten hold around 13%. Time point denoted: persistent/refractory GD, antithyroid drugs over 5 years with positive TRAb. Generation of the TCR library employed RNA extracted from PBMCs. Source: peripheral blood mononuclear cells (PBMCs), taken when the disease was refractory, from a patient treated with antithyroid drugs. Receptor source: a female donor with Graves disease.

The V gene is TRBV20-1, the J gene TRBJ1-1, with D perhaps matching TRBD1 (6 bases). The CDR3 contains 11 residues. Trimming stripped 6 bases from V and 7 bases from J, with 12 bases between. Germline lookup yields CDR1 DFQATT and CDR2 SNEGSKA (reference sequence). This CDR3 reads CSAKQGNEAFF. The CDR3 bases are TGCAGTGCAAAACAGGGTAATGAAGCTTTCTTT.

This clonotype occurred many times. This chain uses TRBV12-3 or TRBV12-4 with TRBJ2-2; the D gene is possibly TRBD1 (7 bases). Trimming shortened V by 3 bases and J by 4 bases, and 9 bases separated the two germline ends. The CDR3 is 14 amino acids. CDR3 DNA sequence: TGTGCCAGCAGTTTTCAGGGGGGCACCGGGGAGCTGTTTTTT. Translating gives CASSFQGGTGELFF.

The genes are TRBV4-1 and TRBJ2-7; no definite D call. Germline V CDR1 and CDR2: MGHRA, YSYEKL. V was cut by 1 base and J by 4 bases, with 17 bases left in between. This CDR3 spans 16 amino acids. DNA of the CDR3: TGCGCCAGCAGCCAAGGGGCAGGACGAACAAAATACGAGCAGTACTTC. Translated, it gives CASSQGAGRTKYEQYF.

The rearrangement uses TRBV19 and TRBJ1-4; D possibly corresponds to TRBD1 (6 bases). CDR3 length equals 13 residues. The germline V and J ends were trimmed by 6 bases and 7 bases, with 12 bases remaining between them. Germline CDR1 is LNHDA and CDR2 is SQIVND (reference sequence). For the CDR3, the DNA is TGTGCCAGTAGCACCGGGACACTTGAAAAACTGTTTTTT. Translating gives CASSTGTLEKLFF.

The chain combines TRBV30 with TRBJ1-2; D gene ambiguous. The CDR3 sequence is 14 residues long. Germline-derived CDR1 and CDR2 are GTSNPN and SVGIG (reference sequence). V was cut by 7 bases and J by 4 bases, with 19 bases left in between. The CDR3 sequence is CASRDPPRGYGYTF. The CDR3 nucleotides read TGTGCCTCCCGTGACCCTCCGCGGGGCTATGGCTACACCTTC.

This clonotype was found many times. This chain uses TRBV27 with TRBJ1-2; 9 nucleotides match TRBD1. This CDR3 region has 14 residues. In germline, CDR1 is MNHEY, CDR2 SMNVEV (reference sequence). Trimming at V came to 5 bases and at J to 3 bases, leaving 4 bases not matched to a gene. CDR3 in amino acids: CASSETGGHYGYTF. CDR3 in DNA: TGTGCCAGCAGTGAGACAGGGGGGCACTATGGCTACACCTTC.

V is TRBV7-2 and J is TRBJ2-7; D is tentatively TRBD1 or TRBD2 (6 bases each). The V end lost 6 bases, the J end lost 5 bases, and 14 bases lay between the germline ends. The CDR3 covers 13 residues. CDR1 and CDR2 from the germline V gene are SGHTA and FQGNSA. CDR3 amino acids: CASSPSRGDEQYF. The CDR3 DNA reads TGTGCCAGCAGTCCCTCAAGGGGGGACGAGCAGTACTTC.

As regards this clonotype: The junction shows a germline mismatch at one end, possibly a read error. The rearrangement links TRBV28 to TRBJ1-2; 11 bases align to TRBD1. The V gene's germline CDR1 is MDHEN and CDR2 SYDVKM. The CDR3 is 15 residues long. CDR3 loop: CASSTGTGGSYGYTF. The CDR3 DNA is TGCGCCAGCAGCACCGGGACAGGGGGGAGCTATGGCTACACCTTC.

Ten or more counts support this clonotype. This sequence joins TRBV12-3 or TRBV12-4 and TRBJ2-1; D is uncertain. The CDR3 runs to 16 residues. V lost 1 base and J lost 5, with 15 bases in between. The CDR3 protein is CASSLGRTTTHNEQFF. Written as DNA, the CDR3 is TGTGCCAGCAGTTTAGGCCGAACGACAACGCACAATGAGCAGTTCTTC.

The chain joins TRBV28 to TRBJ2-1; the D is unclear. CDR3 length: 15 amino acids. V lost 2 bases and J 4 bases, leaving 12 bases between the germline ends. Germline V gene lookup returns CDR1 MDHEN and CDR2 SYDVKM. The CDR3 is CASSLGRISYNEQFF. The CDR3 DNA is TGTGCCAGCAGTTTAGGTAGAATCTCATACAATGAGCAGTTCTTC.

Ten or more counts support this clonotype. The rearrangement uses TRBV12-3 or TRBV12-4 and TRBJ1-4; D ambiguous. This CDR3 has 15 residues. The V gene lost 5 bases and the J gene lost 0 bases, with 10 bases spanning the gap. The CDR3 protein is CASSPRGTTNEKLFF. The CDR3 DNA is TGTGCCAGCAGTCCCCGAGGGACAACTAATGAAAAACTGTTTTTT.

Concerning this clonotype: A read error may account for a junction end that differs from germline. The V and J genes are TRBV12-3 or TRBV12-4 and TRBJ2-7, with 9 bases that match TRBD1. The CDR3 has 14 residues. CDR3 nucleotide sequence: TGTGTCAGCAGCGGACAGGGGCGCGCGTACGAGCAGTACTTC. It is translated as CVSSGQGRAYEQYF.

Many counts were recorded for this clonotype. V is TRBV6-1 and J is TRBJ1-5; no clear D gene. Trimming pared 6 bases from V and 5 bases from J, leaving 14 bases between. There are 14 residues in the CDR3. The germline gives CDR1 MNHNS, CDR2 SASEGT. CDR3 amino acids: CASRIRSGHQPQHF. The CDR3 nucleotides read TGTGCCAGCAGGATTCGATCAGGACATCAGCCCCAGCATTTT.

This clonotype was observed at least ten times. This chain joins TRBV28 and TRBJ2-7; D tentatively fits TRBD1 or TRBD2 (5 bases each). The V end lost 6 bases, the J end lost 5 bases, and 14 bases lay between the germline ends. The germline gives CDR1 MDHEN, CDR2 SYDVKM. The CDR3 length is 13 residues. DNA for the CDR3: TGTGCCAGCAGCGGGACCTCCTTGGACGAGCAGTACTTC. This gives the protein CASSGTSLDEQYF. Drawing the rest from reference TRBV28 and TRBJ2-7, the complete variable domain is DVKVTQSSRYLVKRTGEKVFLECVQDMDHENMFWYRQDPGLGLRLIYFSYDVKMKEKGDIPEGYSVSREKKERFSLILESASTNQTSMYLCASSGTSLDEQYFGPGTRLTVT.

This clonotype came up many times. The CDR3 loop reads CSAQREQAEQYF. In nucleotides, the CDR3 is TGCAGTGCTCAGCGGGAGCAGGCCGAGCAGTACTTC. The chain joins TRBV20-1 to TRBJ2-7, with 8 bases lining up with TRBD2. There are 12 residues in the CDR3. Germline CDR1 and CDR2: DFQATT and SNEGSKA (reference sequence). The junction had 6 bases not matched to a gene; V was cut back by 5 bases and J by 6 bases.

This clonotype came up many times. The V and J genes are TRBV2 and TRBJ2-7, with 9 bases fitting TRBD2. The J segment lost 2 bases and the V segment lost 3 bases, leaving 5 bases of the junction unmatched. CDR3 length: 15 residues. Germline V gene data show CDR1 as SNHLY and CDR2 as FYNNEI. CDR3 nucleotides: TGTGCCAGCAGTGACAGACTAGCGGACACCTACGAGCAGTACTTC. Amino acids: CASSDRLADTYEQYF.

This clonotype was seen a handful of times. The gene calls are TRBV7-8 and TRBJ1-6, with D tentatively TRBD1 (6 bases). With 6 bases removed from V and 7 bases from J, the gap between germline ends came to 22 bases. This CDR3 spans 17 amino acids. CDR1 is SGHVS and CDR2 is FQNEAQ in the germline V gene. DNA of the CDR3: TGTGCCAGCAGACGAGGACAGCTAGTAGGGACCAATTCACCCCTCCACTTT. Its translation is CASRRGQLVGTNSPLHF.

This clonotype has at least ten counts. The chain joins TRBV29-1 to TRBJ1-2; a possible D gene is TRBD1 (5 bases). Trimming removed 5 bases from V and 0 bases from J, with 16 bases in between. From germline, CDR1 is SQVTM and CDR2 ANQGSEA. The CDR3 contains 15 residues. The CDR3 DNA sequence: TGCAGCGTTAGATCGGGCGGGGGTTCTAACTATGGCTACACCTTC. Translating gives CSVRSGGGSNYGYTF.

This clonotype has at least ten counts. The gene calls are TRBV7-2 and TRBJ1-2; 12 nucleotides align to TRBD1. The junction had 5 bases not matched to a gene; V was cut back by 6 bases and J by 0 bases. CDR1 and CDR2 (germline): SGHTA, FQGNSA. This CDR3 comprises 16 residues. CDR3 DNA sequence: TGTGCCAGCAGAAGGGGGACAGGGGGCCCTAACTATGGCTACACCTTC. The encoded protein is CASRRGTGGPNYGYTF.

The V call is TRBV29-1, the J call TRBJ1-2; D possibly corresponds to TRBD1 (5 bases). The germline V gene encodes CDR1 SQVTM and CDR2 ANQGSEA. The V and J ends lost 6 bases and 6 bases respectively, with 17 bases between them. This CDR3 has 13 amino acids. The CDR3 region has the DNA TGCAGCGTCGGGGCAGTGGGGGGTAATGGCTACACCTTC. This gives the protein CSVGAVGGNGYTF.

This clonotype was seen a single time. One end of the junction does not line up with germline, which may come from a read error. The genes are TRBV5-1 and TRBJ2-7; D remains unclear. CDR1 is SGHRS and CDR2 is YFSETQ in the germline V gene. The CDR3 sequence is 11 residues long. CDR3 residues: CASSLWKEQYF. In DNA, the CDR3 is TGTGCCAGCAGCTTGTGGAAGGAGCAGTACTTC.

This clonotype occurred a few times. J is TRBJ2-2 and V is TRBV5-1; no clear D. CDR1 is SGHRS and CDR2 is YFSETQ in the germline V gene. V lost 0 bases and J lost 2, with 8 bases in between. CDR3 length: 15 amino acids. Here the CDR3 DNA reads TGCGCCAGCAGCTTGGCGGCTCTAAACACCGGGGAGCTGTTTTTT. Amino acid sequence: CASSLAALNTGELFF.